Each of the 2 T cell receptor beta chains below was sequenced from the same sample in a study of blood T cells in healthy people across ages. Through a sample-barcoded 5' primer and a J-beta primer mix, a second PCR was run for about 6 to 12 cycles. In TCRdb, the 5' RACE reads were re-called with MiXCR into one record per CDR3 protein. The sample holds fewer than 950,000 distinct CDR3 sequences, 40% to 65% seen once. Specimen: blood. These receptors came from an elderly man in good health.

The J gene is TRBJ2-5, the V gene TRBV10-3, with 11 bases aligning to TRBD2. J was trimmed by 13 bases and V by 4 bases; bases with no gene match: 8. CDR1 and CDR2 (germline): ENHRY, SYGVKD. The CDR3 runs to 13 residues. This CDR3 reads CAISGIAGGPWYF. The DNA for the CDR3 is TGTGCCATCAGTGGAATAGCGGGAGGGCCTTGGTACTTC.

This clonotype was recorded a few times. This rearrangement joins TRBV7-9 to TRBJ2-5; no reliable D call. Germline loops: CDR1 SEHNR, CDR2 FQNEAQ (reference sequence). The length of the CDR3 is 13 residues. The V gene lost 9 bases and the J gene lost 3 bases, with 14 bases spanning the gap. The CDR3 DNA sequence: TGTGCCAGTGGATCCGGGTACGAAGAGACCCAGTACTTC. This translates into CASGSGYEETQYF.